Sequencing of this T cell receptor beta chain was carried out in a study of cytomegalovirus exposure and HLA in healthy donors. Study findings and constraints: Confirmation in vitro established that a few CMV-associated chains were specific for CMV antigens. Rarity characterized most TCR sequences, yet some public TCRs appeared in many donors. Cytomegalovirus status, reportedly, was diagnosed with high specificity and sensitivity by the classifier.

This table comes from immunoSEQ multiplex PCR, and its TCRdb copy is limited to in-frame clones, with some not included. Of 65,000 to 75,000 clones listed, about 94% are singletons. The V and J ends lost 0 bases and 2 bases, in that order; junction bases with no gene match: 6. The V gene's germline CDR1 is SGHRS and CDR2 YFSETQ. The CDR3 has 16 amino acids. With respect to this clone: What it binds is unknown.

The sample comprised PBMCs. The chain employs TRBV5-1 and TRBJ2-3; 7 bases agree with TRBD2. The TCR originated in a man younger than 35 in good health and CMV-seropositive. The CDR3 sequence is CASSLGGAGYTDTQYF. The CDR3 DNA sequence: TGCGCCAGCAGCTTGGGAGGAGCGGGGTACACAGATACGCAGTATTTT.